One sample yielded the 9 T cell receptor beta chains listed below, sequenced in a study of T cells in Graves' hyperthyroidism and ophthalmopathy. There were TCR beta CDR3 regions amplified from RNA transcripts. HTBI primers were the set used in a first-round RT-PCR of the TCR CDR3. TCRdb recomputed calls from the multiplex PCR reads with MiXCR, one row per CDR3 protein. In the table there are a few hundred thousand distinct CDR3 sequences, roughly 12% of which are singletons. Sequencing was performed on blood. The receptors were sampled from a man aged 30 to 45 with Graves' hyperthyroidism that later progressed to Graves' ophthalmopathy.

This clonotype was detected many times. An end of the junction differs from the germline gene, which may be a read error. This rearrangement joins TRBV6-1 to TRBJ2-1; 10 bases are shared with TRBD2. Germline V gene data show CDR1 as MNHNS and CDR2 as SASEGT. The CDR3 loop spans 15 amino acids. The CDR3, as DNA: TGTGCCAGCAGGGAAGCGGGGGGGGTTGGCAATGAGCAGTTCTTC. It translates to CASREAGGVGNEQFF.

This clonotype was detected ten times or more. The chain joins TRBV20-1 to TRBJ1-1; 10 nucleotides line up with TRBD1. The CDR3 spans 12 residues. V shed 7 bases and J 4 bases; nucleotides not matched to a gene: 3. Looked up from germline, CDR1 is DFQATT and CDR2 is SNEGSKA (reference sequence). CDR3 sequence: CSVRTGGTEAFF. CDR3 nucleotide sequence: TGCAGTGTTCGGACAGGGGGCACTGAAGCTTTCTTT.

This clonotype was observed many times. This chain connects TRBV28 to TRBJ1-1; D gene ambiguous. Germline loops: CDR1 MDHEN, CDR2 SYDVKM. Deletions cut 3 bases from V and 0 bases from J, with 8 bases between. The CDR3 is made up of 14 amino acids. The CDR3 spells CASSLRALNTEAFF. CDR3 nucleotide sequence: TGTGCCAGCAGTTTGCGCGCGTTGAACACTGAAGCTTTCTTT.

This clonotype has just a few counts. V usage is TRBV6-4 and J usage is TRBJ1-6; TRBD1 agrees at 9 bases. The CDR3 covers 16 residues. V shed 4 bases and J 4 bases; nucleotides not matched to a gene: 5. CDR1 is MRHNA, CDR2 SNTAGT, per germline. The CDR3, as DNA: TGTGCCAGCAGTGCCGGGACAGGGATTTATAATTCACCCCTCCACTTT. Translated: CASSAGTGIYNSPLHF.

This clonotype was picked up many times. The V call is TRBV28, the J call TRBJ2-7; perhaps TRBD2 as D (6 bases). Germline assignment: CDR1 MDHEN and CDR2 SYDVKM. Trimming took 6 bases from V and 2 from J, leaving 14 bases between them. The CDR3 contains 14 residues. The CDR3 reads CASSQPGLTYEQYF. CDR3 coding DNA: TGTGCCAGCAGCCAACCGGGACTTACCTACGAGCAGTACTTC.

This clonotype showed up many times. J is TRBJ2-1 and V is TRBV11-3; a possible D gene is TRBD1 (5 bases). This CDR3 contains 15 residues. The V end was cut by 5 bases, the J end by 0 bases, with 11 bases between. Germline CDR1 SGHNT, CDR2 YENEEA. In DNA, the CDR3 is TGTGCCAGCAGCACCGCAGGGAACTCCTACAATGAGCAGTTCTTC. It translates to CASSTAGNSYNEQFF.

This clonotype was seen ten or more times. This rearrangement joins TRBV7-9 to TRBJ2-7; 9 positions agree with TRBD1. The CDR3 extends over 15 amino acids. CDR1 is SEHNR, CDR2 FQNEAQ, per germline (reference sequence). Trimming at V came to 11 bases and at J to 4 bases, leaving 15 bases not matched to a gene. CDR3 in amino acids: CAAAGKGQGSYEQYF. In DNA form, the CDR3 reads TGTGCCGCGGCTGGGAAAGGACAGGGGTCTTACGAGCAGTACTTC.

This clonotype came up a few times. The CDR3 sequence: CASSERERTIYF. The CDR3 coding sequence is TGTGCCAGCAGCGAACGGGAGCGCACCATATATTTT. This chain joins TRBV11-1 and TRBJ1-3; D is unresolved. The CDR3 totals 12 residues. Looked up from germline, CDR1 is SGHAT and CDR2 is FQDESV (reference sequence). V was pared by 5 bases and J by 9 bases, with 11 bases between.

This clonotype occurred many times. The rearrangement joins TRBV28 to TRBJ2-7; either TRBD1 or TRBD2 may supply D (5 bases each). The CDR3 is 15 amino acids. Germline V gene lookup returns CDR1 MDHEN and CDR2 SYDVKM. Trimming took 3 bases from V and 2 from J, leaving 14 bases between them. The CDR3 loop is CASSLVGDAPYEQYF. The CDR3 coding sequence is TGTGCCAGCAGTTTGGTAGGGGACGCCCCCTACGAGCAGTACTTC.